Below, one T cell receptor (beta chain) is given with its context. Many counts were recorded for this clonotype. The specificity of this receptor is unknown. Base qualities are missing; no much larger clone stands one base away. The CDR3 covers 16 residues, taking in both the cysteine and the phenylalanine. Only the CDR3 DNA is retained, 48 bases long and in frame from the first base. The CDR1 and CDR2 encoded by the germline V gene are SGHTA and FQGNSA. Trimming costs V 1 base and J 2 bases, and their ends lie 9 bases apart. The data stem from a study of T cells after yellow fever vaccination (dated by TCRdb to the late 2010s). General notes on the study: Libraries from fractions with low cell numbers were prepared with the SMART-Seq v4 Ultra Low Input RNA kit. To follow T-cell clones before and after primary and booster YFV17D yellow fever vaccination, bulk TCR alpha and beta repertoires were sequenced over time. Two healthy male donors, one aged 18 to 30 and one aged 30 to 40 years, made up the cohort. Blood samples were taken at several timepoints before and after primary and secondary immunization, and bulk PBMC replicates and cell subsets were isolated.

What the research found in general, with its limitations: Most clones expanded after primary vaccination (around 96% of CD4 and approximately 86% of CD8) were re-detected after the booster, suggesting that broad memory maintenance occurred. Because only a couple of donors were included in the study, the extent to which the findings can be generalized is limited. A small share of clonotypes was detected in both CD4 and CD8 compartments, with the overlap likely arising from convergent recombination. The secondary T-cell response was weaker than the primary response but faster, peaking on day 5 instead of day 15. Because abundant contaminating clonotypes from the bulk population could be contained in FACS-sorted repertoires, computational filtering was required.

TCR cDNA was synthesized by 5'RACE template switching, through which a universal primer site and unique molecular identifiers were introduced. cDNA synthesis was primed from both the TCR alpha and TCR beta constant segments. Library amplification involved two PCR steps, and the second step added sample barcodes and sequencing adapters. Libraries were sequenced on Illumina HiSeq 2500 (2x100 bp) or NovaSeq (2x150 bp). From the authors' description of their analysis: Demultiplexing of reads and collapsing into UMI consensus sequences were performed with MIGEC, and V(D)J alignment was carried out with MiXCR. Vaccine-responding clonotypes were identified with edgeR using replicate PBMC samples, with FDR below 0.01 and a log2 fold change above 5 up to day 15 being required. Bulk clonotypes were assigned CD4 or CD8 identity according to which sequenced CD4 or CD8 repertoire held them at higher abundance. Clones were called with MiXCR by TCRdb after fastp trimmed the public reads at Q25, and only in-frame beta chains were retained. Every CDR3 protein is listed once, alongside the most common genes and DNA of its rows. TCRdb's processing, not the study's, gives the V and J calls here. Recorded for this sample are tens of thousands of distinct CDR3 sequences; 7.4% of them occurred a single time. 35% to 40% of the sample rests with the top ten.

The intended sense of this specimen's treatment or condition label: live attenuated yellow fever vaccine strain. A standard Ficoll-Paque protocol was used to isolate PBMCs from peripheral blood. Dynabeads CD4 and CD8 positive selection kits were used to isolate the CD4 and CD8 T-cell fractions. TriZol was used to extract RNA from bulk PBMCs, CD4 and CD8 fractions, and dextramer-positive and dextramer-negative fractions. Specimen: CD8+ T cells sorted from PBMCs, collected 15 days after the yellow fever booster vaccination. This clonotype originated in a man between 25 and 39 years old who received the YFV17D yellow fever vaccine. The chain is made from TRBV7-2 and TRBJ1-6; no D gene is confidently identified. The CDR3 region reads CASSLEVQAYNSPLHF. Here is the DNA: TGTGCCAGCAGCTTAGAGGTCCAGGCCTATAATTCACCCCTCCACTTT. The reference TRBV7-2 and TRBJ1-6 proteins fill in what lies around the CDR3, so the full variable domain reads GAGVSQSPSNKVTEKGKDVELRCDPISGHTALYWYRQSLGQGLEFLIYFQGNSAPDKSGLPSDRFSAERTGGSVSTLTIQRTQQEDSAVYLCASSLEVQAYNSPLHFGNGTRLTVT.